This TCR beta chain is drawn from a study of memory CD4+ T cells and cytomegalovirus serostatus (dated by TCRdb to the late 2010s). The study in broad terms: The 35 or so healthy Belgian adults in the cohort included 9 who were CMV seropositive and 24 who were CMV seronegative. CD4+ memory TCRbeta repertoires of a Belgian cohort with known cytomegalovirus serostatus were sequenced in order to replicate a published TCR-based CMV serostatus classifier.

The CDR3 spans 16 residues, from the cysteine through the phenylalanine. The read is trimmed to its CDR3 DNA, 48 bases read in frame from base 1. The germline V gene specifies MDHEN as CDR1 and SYDVKM as CDR2. Germline trimming amounts to 8 bases on V and 0 bases on J, with 12 as the count of junction bases outside the gene matches. Genomic DNA was extracted from sorted cells with the Quick-DNA Microprep Kit. Amplification of TCRbeta DNA was done with the immunoSEQ hsTCRbeta kit, following the protocol from the manufacturer. An Illumina MiSeq instrument was used to sequence the TCRbeta libraries. Regarding the original processing steps: After out-of-frame sequences were removed, 2.4 million or so distinct TCRbeta sequences remained, averaging around 61,000 per individual. Two values were used to score each individual: the count of 164 previously reported CMV-associated TCRbeta sequences and the total count of productive distinct TCRbeta sequences. A beta-binomial model was reimplemented in Python, and scikit-learn random forests with default parameters were trained on data from the US cohort. Classifier performance on the Belgian cohort was reported as the median AUC with percentile confidence intervals calculated over 10,000 bootstrap iterations. The clones in this table, taken by TCRdb from immuneACCESS, are in-frame only. Not every clone is retained; where verified, under half of the shortfall comes from an unresolved V gene, and the cause of the rest is unknown. For V, J and clone size, that table is used; D and trimming come from the DNA. Counted in this sample were approximately 44,000 clones; approximately 82% of them appeared once. The ten largest clonotypes hold 1.9% of the sample.

A FACSAria II was used to sort memory CD4+ T cells, defined as single viable CD3+CD4+CD8-CD45RO+ cells. CMV serostatus was determined with a Roche Elecsys assay detecting serum IgG against CMV pp150, pp28, p38 and p52. Following thawing, total CD4+ T cells were enriched through positive selection using CD4 magnetic microbeads. The samples came from a different study that was designed specifically to examine the CD4+ T cell memory repertoire. Peripheral blood mononuclear cells were isolated and cryopreserved according to standard operating procedures, and serum was kept at -80 degrees C. Staining used CD3-PerCP (BW264/56), CD4-APC (RPA-T4), CD45RO-PE (UCHT1) and CD8-Pacific Orange (3B5) antibodies, with Sytox blue excluding non-viable cells. What the study reported, not specific to this receptor: Of fewer than 200 previously reported CMV-associated TCRbeta sequences, about 72 appeared in the CD4+ memory repertoires, each in one to five individuals. A median bootstrapped AUC of 0.95 with a 95% CI of 0.76-1.00 was achieved on the Belgian cohort by the original-framework classifier. Only CD4+CD45RO+ memory cells were sequenced, in contrast to the original study, in which naive and memory CD4+ and CD8+ populations were covered. CMV serostatus prediction reached a median bootstrapped AUC of 0.95 with the original framework and 0.91 with a US-trained random forest. The results were interpreted as suggesting that the CMV-associated TCR signature is largely present in the CD4+ memory repertoire.

Remarks on this clone: The specificity of this receptor is unknown. Per-base quality was not reported, and no clone a single base away is much larger than it.

The origin of this receptor is an adult in good health and CMV-seronegative. The sample consisted of memory CD4+ T cells from blood. The V and J genes are TRBV28 and TRBJ2-5, and TRBD2 matches 7 of the central bases. This receptor carries the CDR3 CASRAAGSEYQETQYF. The nucleotide sequence reads as follows: TGTGCCAGCCGAGCAGCGGGGAGCGAGTACCAAGAGACCCAGTACTTC.